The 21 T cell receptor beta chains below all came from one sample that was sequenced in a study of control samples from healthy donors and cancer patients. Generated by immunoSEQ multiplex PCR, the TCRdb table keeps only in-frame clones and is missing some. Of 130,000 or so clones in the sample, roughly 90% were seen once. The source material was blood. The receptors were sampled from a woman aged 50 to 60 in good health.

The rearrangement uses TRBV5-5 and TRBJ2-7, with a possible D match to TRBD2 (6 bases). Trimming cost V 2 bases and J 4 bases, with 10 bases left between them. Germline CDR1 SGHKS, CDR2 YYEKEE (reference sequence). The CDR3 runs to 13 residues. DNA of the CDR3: TGTGCCAGCAGCTTCCGGGACTCTTACGAGCAGTACTTC. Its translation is CASSFRDSYEQYF.

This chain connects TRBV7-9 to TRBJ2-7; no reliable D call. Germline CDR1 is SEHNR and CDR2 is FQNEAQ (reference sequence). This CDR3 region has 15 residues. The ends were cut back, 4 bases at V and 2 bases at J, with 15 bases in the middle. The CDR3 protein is CASSYRGTPAYEQYF. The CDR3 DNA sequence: TGTGCCAGCAGCTATCGAGGAACTCCAGCCTACGAGCAGTACTTC. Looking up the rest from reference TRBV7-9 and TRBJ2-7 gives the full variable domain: DTGVSQNPRHKITKRGQNVTFRCDPISEHNRLYWYRQTLGQGPEFLTYFQNEAQLEKSRLLSDRFSAERPKGSFSTLEIQRTEQGDSAMYLCASSYRGTPAYEQYFGPGTRLTVT.

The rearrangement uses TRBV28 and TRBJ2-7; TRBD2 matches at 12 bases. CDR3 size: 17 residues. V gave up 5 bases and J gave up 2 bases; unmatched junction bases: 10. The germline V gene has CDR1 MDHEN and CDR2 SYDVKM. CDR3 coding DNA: TGTGCCAGCAGTCTCGGGACTAGCGGGTTTCCTACCTACGAGCAGTACTTC. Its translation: CASSLGTSGFPTYEQYF.

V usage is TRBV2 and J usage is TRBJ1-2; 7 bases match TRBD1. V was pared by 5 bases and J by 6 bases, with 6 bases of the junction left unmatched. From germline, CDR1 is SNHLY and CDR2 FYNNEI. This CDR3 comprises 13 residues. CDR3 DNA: TGTGCCAGCAGTAAAACAGGGGACCATGGCTACACCTTC. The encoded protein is CASSKTGDHGYTF.

This CDR3 is CASSPGQNNSPLHF. The CDR3 DNA reads as TGTGCCAGCAGCCCGGGCCAGAATAATTCACCCCTCCACTTT. V gene TRBV3-1 (or the pseudogene TRBV3-2) combines with J gene TRBJ1-6, with D unclear. CDR3 size: 14 residues. Germline-derived CDR1 and CDR2 are LGHDT and YNNKEL (reference sequence). V was cut by 4 bases and J by 5 bases, with 9 bases left in between.

The CDR3 is CASSKQVSYEQYF. CDR3 sequence (DNA): TGTGCCAGCTCAAAACAGGTCTCCTACGAGCAGTACTTC. The chain recombines TRBV18 with TRBJ2-7; possibly TRBD1 for D (5 bases). Trimming took off 5 bases at V and 0 bases at J, with 8 bases between the two ends. This CDR3 spans 13 amino acids. Germline assignment: CDR1 KGHSH and CDR2 LQKENI.

CDR3 DNA: TGTGCCAGCAGTTACTGGGGGACCACTGAAGCTTTCTTT. It yields the protein CASSYWGTTEAFF. The chain couples TRBV6-5 to TRBJ1-1; D is possibly TRBD1 (5 bases). Germline loops: CDR1 MNHEY, CDR2 SVGAGI. V was shortened by 1 base and J by 4 bases, with 7 bases between the two germline ends. The CDR3 loop spans 13 amino acids.

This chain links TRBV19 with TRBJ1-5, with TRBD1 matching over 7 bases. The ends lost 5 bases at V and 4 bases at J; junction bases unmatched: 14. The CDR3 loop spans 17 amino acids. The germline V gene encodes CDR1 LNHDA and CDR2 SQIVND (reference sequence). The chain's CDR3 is CASSSLSGGTDNQPQHF. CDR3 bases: TGTGCCAGTAGTTCATTATCCGGCGGGACAGATAATCAGCCCCAGCATTTT.

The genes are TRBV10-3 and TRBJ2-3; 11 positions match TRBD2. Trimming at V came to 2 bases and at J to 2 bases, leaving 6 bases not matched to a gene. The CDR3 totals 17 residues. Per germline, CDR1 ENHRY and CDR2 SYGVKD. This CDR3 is CAISEPSLAGDTDTQYF. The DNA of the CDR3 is TGTGCCATCAGTGAGCCATCACTAGCGGGGGACACAGATACGCAGTATTTT.

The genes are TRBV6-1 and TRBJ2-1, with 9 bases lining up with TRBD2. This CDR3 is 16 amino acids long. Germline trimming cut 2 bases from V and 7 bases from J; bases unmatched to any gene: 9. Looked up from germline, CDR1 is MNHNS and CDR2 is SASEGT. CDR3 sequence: CASSEIGLAGKNEQFF. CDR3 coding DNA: TGTGCCAGCAGTGAAATCGGTCTAGCGGGGAAGAATGAGCAGTTCTTC.

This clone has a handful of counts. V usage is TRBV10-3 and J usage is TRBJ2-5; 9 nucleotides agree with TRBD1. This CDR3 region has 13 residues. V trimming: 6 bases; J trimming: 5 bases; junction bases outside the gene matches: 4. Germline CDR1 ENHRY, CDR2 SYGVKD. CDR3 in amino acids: CAISMDRGETQYF. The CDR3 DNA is TGTGCCATCAGCATGGACAGGGGTGAGACCCAGTACTTC.

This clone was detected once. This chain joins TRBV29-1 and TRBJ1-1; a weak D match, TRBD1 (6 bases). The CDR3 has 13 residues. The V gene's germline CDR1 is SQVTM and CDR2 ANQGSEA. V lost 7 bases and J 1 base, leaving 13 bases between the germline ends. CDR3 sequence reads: CSGTMTGNTEAFF. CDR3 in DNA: TGCAGCGGAACAATGACAGGGAACACTGAAGCTTTCTTT.

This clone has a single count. The CDR3 DNA reads as TGCGCCAGCAGCCGCGTGGCAGGGTTGAACACTGAAGCTTTCTTT. Protein product: CASSRVAGLNTEAFF. This chain connects TRBV4-1 to TRBJ1-1, with a weak D call TRBD1 (5 bases). CDR3 length equals 15 residues. Germline V gene sequence: CDR1 MGHRA, CDR2 YSYEKL. V gave up 4 bases and J gave up 0 bases, with 12 bases separating them.

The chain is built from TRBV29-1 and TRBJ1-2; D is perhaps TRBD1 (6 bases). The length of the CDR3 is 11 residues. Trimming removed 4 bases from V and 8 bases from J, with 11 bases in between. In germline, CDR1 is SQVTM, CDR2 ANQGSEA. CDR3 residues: CSVAEGEGYTF. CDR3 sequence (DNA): TGCAGCGTTGCCGAGGGGGAGGGCTACACCTTC.

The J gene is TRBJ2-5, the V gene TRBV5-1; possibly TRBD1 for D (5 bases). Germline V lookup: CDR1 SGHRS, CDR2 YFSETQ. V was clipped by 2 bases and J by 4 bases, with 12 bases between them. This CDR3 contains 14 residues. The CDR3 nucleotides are TGCGCCAGCAGCTTAGGAAATAGGGGAGAGACCCAGTACTTC. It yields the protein CASSLGNRGETQYF.

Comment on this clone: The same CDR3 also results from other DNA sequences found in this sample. In DNA form, the CDR3 reads TGTGCCAGCAGTGAGGCTTACGAGCAGTACTTC. This sequence encodes CASSEAYEQYF. J is TRBJ2-7 and V is TRBV2; unclear D gene. This CDR3 is 11 amino acids long. V lost 3 bases to trimming and J lost 4 bases, with 4 bases between them. CDR1 is SNHLY, CDR2 FYNNEI, per germline.

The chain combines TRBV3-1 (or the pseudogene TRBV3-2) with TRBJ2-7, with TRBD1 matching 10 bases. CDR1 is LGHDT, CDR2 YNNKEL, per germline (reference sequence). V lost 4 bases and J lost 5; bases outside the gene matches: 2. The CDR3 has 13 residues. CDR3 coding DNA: TGTGCCAGCAGCCTGGGGACAGGGGACGAGCAGTACTTC. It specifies CASSLGTGDEQYF.

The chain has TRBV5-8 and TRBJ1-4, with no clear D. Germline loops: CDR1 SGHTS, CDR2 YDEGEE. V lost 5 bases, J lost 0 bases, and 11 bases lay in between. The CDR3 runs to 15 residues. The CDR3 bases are TGTGCCAGCAGTCCCGGGAACCCAACTAATGAAAAACTGTTTTTT. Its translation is CASSPGNPTNEKLFF.

The CDR3: CASSLNPKHRYTSYEQYF. The CDR3 region has the DNA TGTGCCAGCAGCTTAAACCCGAAACACCGGTACACCTCCTACGAGCAGTACTTC. J is TRBJ2-7 and V is TRBV13, with unresolved D. This CDR3 region has 18 residues. The V end was cut by 2 bases, the J end by 0 bases, with 20 bases between. Per the germline V gene, CDR1 is PRHDT and CDR2 is FYEKMQ (reference sequence). Full variable domain (outside the CDR3, taken from reference TRBV13 and TRBJ2-7): AAGVIQSPRHLIKEKRETATLKCYPIPRHDTVYWYQQGPGQDPQFLISFYEKMQSDKGSIPDRFSAQQFSDYHSELNMSSLELGDSALYFCASSLNPKHRYTSYEQYFGPGTRLTVT.

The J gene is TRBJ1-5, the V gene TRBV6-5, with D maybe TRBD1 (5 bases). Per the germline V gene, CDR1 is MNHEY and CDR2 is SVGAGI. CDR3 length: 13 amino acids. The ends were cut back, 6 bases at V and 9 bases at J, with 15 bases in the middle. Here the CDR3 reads CASRETAGGPQHF. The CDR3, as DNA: TGTGCCAGCAGGGAGACAGCCGGGGGGCCCCAGCATTTT.

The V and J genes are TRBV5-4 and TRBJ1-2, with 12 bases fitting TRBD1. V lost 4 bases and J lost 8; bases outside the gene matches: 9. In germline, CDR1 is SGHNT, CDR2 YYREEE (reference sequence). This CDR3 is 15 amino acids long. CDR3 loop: CASSATGTGGSGYTF. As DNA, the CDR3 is TGTGCCAGCAGCGCTACCGGGACAGGGGGCAGCGGCTACACCTTC.